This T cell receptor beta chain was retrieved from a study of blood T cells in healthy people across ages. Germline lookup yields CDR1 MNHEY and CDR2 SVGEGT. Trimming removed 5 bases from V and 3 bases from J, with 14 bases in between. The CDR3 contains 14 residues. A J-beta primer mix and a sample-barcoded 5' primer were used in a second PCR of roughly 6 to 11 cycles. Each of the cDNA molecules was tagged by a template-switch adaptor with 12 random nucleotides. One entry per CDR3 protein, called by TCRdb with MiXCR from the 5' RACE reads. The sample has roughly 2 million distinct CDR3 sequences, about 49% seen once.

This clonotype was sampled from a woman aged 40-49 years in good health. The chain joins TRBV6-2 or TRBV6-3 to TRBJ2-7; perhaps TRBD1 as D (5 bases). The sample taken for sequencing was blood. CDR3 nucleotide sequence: TGTGCCAGCAGTCCGGACACATCAAACTACGAGCAGTACTTC. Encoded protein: CASSPDTSNYEQYF.